A selection of T cell receptor beta chains follows, all from one sample in a study of blood T cell repertoires in COVID-19. This table comes from immunoSEQ multiplex PCR, and its TCRdb copy is limited to in-frame clones, with some not included. Of about 170,000 clones in the sample, around 67% were seen once. Material for sequencing was peripheral blood. These receptor sequences come from a woman older than 75 with acute or convalescent COVID-19. CDR3s include the opening cysteine and the closing phenylalanine or tryptophan. A D gene is named only where the DNA matches it firmly. Rows give clone size only sometimes, using once, few, many, or a class for an expanded clone.

d_gene	abundance	j_gene	v_gene	CDR3aa	CDR3nt
-	-	TRBJ2-3	TRBV27	CASSLSYRDTDTQYF	TGTGCCAGCAGTTTATCGTACAGGGATACAGATACGCAGTATTTT
-	once	TRBJ1-2	TRBV19	CASSIEGVLYGYTF	TGTGCCAGTAGTATAGAGGGCGTACTCTATGGCTACACCTTC
-	-	TRBJ2-7	TRBV10-3	CAISETDARSSYEQYF	TGTGCCATCAGTGAAACCGACGCTAGGTCGTCCTACGAGCAGTACTTC
-	-	TRBJ2-1	TRBV5-4	CASSLGVSSYNEQFF	TGTGCCAGCAGCTTAGGGGTCTCCTCCTACAATGAGCAGTTCTTC
TRBD2	few	TRBJ2-1	TRBV28	CASSLSGRFYNEQFF	TGTGCCAGCAGTTTGAGCGGGAGATTTTACAATGAGCAGTTCTTC
-	few	TRBJ1-5	TRBV30	CAQARGENQPQHF	TGTGCCCAAGCCCGGGGGGAGAATCAGCCCCAGCATTTT
-	-	TRBJ1-1	TRBV24-1	CATKSQMNTEAFF	TGTGCCACAAAAAGTCAGATGAACACTGAAGCTTTCTTT
TRBD1	-	TRBJ2-3	TRBV19	CASRIGQGAADTQYF	TGTGCCAGTAGAATAGGGCAGGGGGCCGCAGATACGCAGTATTTT
-	-	TRBJ1-1	TRBV28	CASSVSGGTEAFF	TGTGCCAGCAGTGTTAGTGGGGGGACTGAAGCTTTCTTT
-	-	TRBJ1-1	TRBV5-1	CASSATANTEAFF	TGCGCCAGCAGCGCGACAGCGAACACTGAAGCTTTCTTT
TRBD2	-	TRBJ2-3	TRBV29-1	CSVLGETSGRGLNTDTQYF	TGCAGCGTTCTCGGCGAGACTAGCGGGAGGGGGTTGAACACAGATACGCAGTATTTT
-	-	TRBJ1-1	TRBV30	CAWRKKGIADTEAFF	TGTGCCTGGAGAAAGAAGGGGATCGCGGACACTGAAGCTTTCTTT